Each of the 16 T cell receptor beta chains below was sequenced from the same sample in a study of T cells in Graves' hyperthyroidism and ophthalmopathy (dated by TCRdb to about 2019). Library preparation employed multiplex PCR. Data came from an Illumina HiSeq 2000. TCR beta CDR3 regions were amplified from RNA transcripts. The first round of RT-PCR for the TCR CDR3 was performed with the HTBI primer set and the Qiagen OneStep RT-PCR kit. TCRdb trimmed the raw reads at Q25, called clones with MiXCR and kept productive beta chains. One record per CDR3 amino acid sequence lists the most common genes and DNA. The sample records approximately 640,000 distinct CDR3 sequences, roughly 46% of which are singletons. The ten most abundant clones make up less than 9% of the sample. Sequenced material: peripheral blood or thyroid tissue (not recorded which). The receptors here all came from an adult man with Graves' disease, either hyperthyroidism or ophthalmopathy (not recorded which).

A remark on this clonotype: A read error may produce the germline difference seen at one junction end. The V and J genes are TRBV7-9 and TRBJ2-7; D possibly uses TRBD1 or TRBD2 (6 bases each). The length of the CDR3 is 15 residues. Germline V CDR1 and CDR2: SEHNR, FQNEAQ (reference sequence). CDR3 in DNA: TGCGCCAGCAGCCACAGGGTCGGGAGTGAGGACGAGCAGTACTTC. This encodes CASSHRVGSEDEQYF.

The rearrangement links TRBV4-1 to TRBJ2-7; 8 nucleotides agree with TRBD2. Germline V gene data show CDR1 as MGHRA and CDR2 as YSYEKL. Trimming removed 3 bases from V and 2 bases from J; junction bases left unmatched: 3. This CDR3 has 14 amino acids. This chain's CDR3 is CASSQVAGTYEQYF. The CDR3, as DNA: TGCGCCAGCAGCCAGGTAGCGGGGACCTACGAGCAGTACTTC.

V gene TRBV24-1 combines with J gene TRBJ2-3; 8 bases line up with TRBD1. V was clipped by 5 bases and J by 3 bases; unmatched bases: 3. CDR1 and CDR2 (germline): KGHDR, SFDVKD. The CDR3 has 14 residues. In DNA, the CDR3 is TGTGCCACCAGTGGCAGGGGGCTAACAGATACGCAGTATTTT. Translation gives CATSGRGLTDTQYF.

There are many counts of this clonotype. The rearrangement links TRBV5-1 to TRBJ1-1, with 9 positions matching TRBD1. Germline V gives CDR1 SGHRS, CDR2 YFSETQ. This CDR3 region has 12 residues. J lost 4 bases, V lost 6 bases, and 1 base had no gene match. The DNA for the CDR3 is TGCGCCAGCAAGACAGGGGGCACTGAAGCTTTCTTT. Residues: CASKTGGTEAFF. Filled out from reference TRBV5-1 and TRBJ1-1, the complete variable domain reads KAGVTQTPRYLIKTRGQQVTLSCSPISGHRSVSWYQQTPGQGLQFLFEYFSETQRNKGNFPGRFSGRQFSNSRSEMNVSTLELGDSALYLCASKTGGTEAFFGQGTRLTVV.

The table lists this clonotype with a few counts. J is TRBJ1-2 and V is TRBV12-3 or TRBV12-4, with D hard to call. Trimming left V 7 bases short and J 5 bases short, with 20 bases between. CDR3 length: 15 amino acids. CDR3 residues: CASTISPAGSYGYTF. CDR3 bases: TGTGCCAGCACTATAAGTCCAGCAGGATCATATGGCTACACCTTC.

This clonotype has ten or more counts. The V gene is TRBV29-1, the J gene TRBJ2-7; D remains ambiguous. V lost 6 bases, J lost 5 bases, and 14 bases lay in between. Germline-derived CDR1 and CDR2 are SQVTM and ANQGSEA. This CDR3 has 12 residues. In DNA, the CDR3 is TGCAGCGTGGGAAAGGGTGGGGACGAGCAGTACTTC. As protein: CSVGKGGDEQYF.

This clonotype occurred many times. The chain recombines TRBV29-1 with TRBJ1-2, with a tentative D call TRBD1 (6 bases). Trimming removed 2 bases at V and 8 bases at J, with 12 bases between. The CDR3 covers 12 residues. Germline-derived CDR1 and CDR2 are SQVTM and ANQGSEA. The CDR3 here is CSVERGQEGYTF. DNA of the CDR3: TGCAGCGTTGAACGGGGGCAGGAAGGCTACACCTTC.

Note on this clonotype: It is likely a read error, because the conserved phenylalanine at the end of the CDR3 is missing. The chain combines TRBV20-1 with TRBJ1-1, with 7 positions matching TRBD1. CDR3 length equals 12 residues. Unmatched junction bases numbered 5, after V lost 5 bases and J lost 5 bases. Germline CDR1 DFQATT, CDR2 SNEGSKA (reference sequence). CDR3 in amino acids: CSARQGNTEAFY. The CDR3 nucleotides are TGCAGTGCTCGACAGGGCAATACTGAAGCTTTCTAT.

As for this clonotype: This may come from a read error, since a much larger clone is one base off. It is likely a read error, because the conserved phenylalanine at the end of the CDR3 is missing. The chain uses TRBV7-4 and TRBJ1-6; D is unresolved. Germline V lookup: CDR1 SGHVT, CDR2 SQSDAQ. V shed 1 base and J shed 0 bases, with 7 bases lying between them. The CDR3 loop spans 16 amino acids. For the CDR3, the DNA is TGTGCCAGCAGCTTAGTCCTTAGCTCCTATAATTCACCCCTCCACCTT. The encoded protein is CASSLVLSSYNSPLHL.

Regarding this clonotype: This may arise from a read error, as a much more abundant clone is one base away. J is TRBJ1-2 and V is TRBV20-1; D is uncertain. V dropped 7 bases and J dropped 2 bases, with 14 bases sitting between them. Germline V gene lookup returns CDR1 DFQATT and CDR2 SNEGSKA (reference sequence). There are 13 residues in the CDR3. CDR3 region: CSVSVVSNYGYTF. The CDR3 DNA sequence: TGCAGTGTTAGCGTCGTCTCCAACTATGGCTACACCTTC.

The table lists this clonotype with a count of one. Relative to the germline gene, one junction end is altered; a read error may explain this. The genes are TRBV7-2 and TRBJ1-2; 9 bases match TRBD1. Germline CDR1 reads SGHTA; CDR2 reads FQGNSA. This CDR3 spans 13 amino acids. CDR3 DNA sequence: TGTGCCAGCAGCTGGGGACAGGGCTATGGCTGCACCTTC. This encodes CASSWGQGYGCTF.

This clonotype was recorded only once. The rearrangement uses TRBV7-9 and TRBJ1-2; the D gene is possibly TRBD1 (5 bases). Looked up from germline, CDR1 is SEHNR and CDR2 is FQNEAQ (reference sequence). This CDR3 has 13 residues. V dropped 2 bases and J dropped 4 bases, with 8 bases sitting between them. The CDR3 reads CASSLLQAYGYTF. The CDR3 nucleotides are TGTGCCAGCAGCTTATTACAGGCCTATGGCTACACCTTC.

This clonotype was recorded many times. The gene calls are TRBV29-1 and TRBJ2-5; D unresolved. With 3 bases removed from V and 2 bases from J, the gap between germline ends came to 7 bases. CDR1 is SQVTM and CDR2 is ANQGSEA in the germline V gene. CDR3 size: 12 residues. The DNA of the CDR3 is TGCAGCGTTGACGGCGGACAAGAGACCCAGTACTTC. Its protein product is CSVDGGQETQYF.

This clonotype was seen repeatedly, ten times or more. The rearrangement links TRBV29-1 to TRBJ2-7; D is unclear. The germline V gene has CDR1 SQVTM and CDR2 ANQGSEA. This CDR3 spans 17 amino acids. V was cut by 5 bases and J by 1 base, with 24 bases left in between. CDR3 amino acids: CSVNDLPDVGQSYEQYF. The CDR3 nucleotides read TGCAGCGTTAACGACCTCCCCGACGTGGGTCAATCCTACGAGCAGTACTTC.

Worth noting for this clonotype: This could be a read error, since a much larger clone is one nucleotide away. J is TRBJ1-2 and V is TRBV7-2; the D is unclear. V was cut by 4 bases and J by 4 bases, with 13 bases left in between. Germline assignment: CDR1 SGHTA and CDR2 FQGNSA. This CDR3 is 14 amino acids long. The CDR3 here is CASSSGDSPYGYTF. The CDR3 nucleotides read TGTGCCAGCAGCTCTGGGGATTCCCCCTATGGCTACACCTTC.

This clonotype was seen many times. J is TRBJ1-5 and V is TRBV7-2; D unresolved. The CDR3 consists of 14 residues. Germline CDR1 and CDR2: SGHTA and FQGNSA. The V end was cut by 1 base, the J end by 0 bases, with 4 bases between. The CDR3 nucleotides are TGTGCCAGCAGCTTAGAGTATAGCAATCAGCCCCAGCATTTT. As protein: CASSLEYSNQPQHF.